This T cell receptor (beta chain) was recorded in a study of cytomegalovirus exposure and HLA in healthy donors. The CDR3 is 15 residues long. Germline CDR1 and CDR2: ENHRY and SYGVKD. J was trimmed by 6 bases and V by 10 bases; bases with no gene match: 14. 13 Jbeta primers and 60 Vbeta primers were used for the PCR. This table comes from immunoSEQ multiplex PCR, and its TCRdb copy is limited to in-frame clones, with some not included. The sample records about 120,000 clones, approximately 72% being singletons. The chain links TRBV10-3 to TRBJ1-3; 8 bases are a match to TRBD1. This TCR derives from a man between 18 and 29 years old in good health and CMV-seronegative. The sample was PBMCs. The CDR3 here is CATAALGQGVNTIYF. For the CDR3, the DNA is TGTGCCACCGCCGCCTTAGGACAGGGTGTAAACACCATATATTTT.